This T cell receptor beta chain comes out of a study of blood T cell repertoires in COVID-19. On the study more broadly: COVID-19 samples, acute and convalescent, were from the United States, Italy and Spain.

Trimming shortened V by 0 bases and J by 0 bases, and 12 bases separated the two germline ends. This CDR3 region has 16 residues. From germline, CDR1 is LNHNV and CDR2 YYDKDF (reference sequence). Recruitment covered fewer than 25 US areas and drew participants whose ages spanned roughly 18 to 90 years. Each participant's cohort was designated according to participant-reported clinical history. Per the study methods: Reference gene primer amplification gave estimated nucleated cell counts. Assay used: immunoSEQ multiplex PCR; TCRdb lists only in-frame clones, some missing. D and trimming come from the DNA, and the V and J calls and clone size come from that table. The table has approximately 300,000 clones, around 89% seen once. This clone came up once.

V gene TRBV15 combines with J gene TRBJ2-7, with D possibly matching TRBD2 (6 bases). This receptor was taken from a woman between 18 and 30 years old with acute COVID-19. The sequenced material came from PBMCs or T cells enriched from blood (not recorded which). The CDR3 reads CATSRDRRGSSYEQYF. DNA of the CDR3: TGTGCCACCAGCAGAGATCGGCGGGGATCCTCCTACGAGCAGTACTTC.